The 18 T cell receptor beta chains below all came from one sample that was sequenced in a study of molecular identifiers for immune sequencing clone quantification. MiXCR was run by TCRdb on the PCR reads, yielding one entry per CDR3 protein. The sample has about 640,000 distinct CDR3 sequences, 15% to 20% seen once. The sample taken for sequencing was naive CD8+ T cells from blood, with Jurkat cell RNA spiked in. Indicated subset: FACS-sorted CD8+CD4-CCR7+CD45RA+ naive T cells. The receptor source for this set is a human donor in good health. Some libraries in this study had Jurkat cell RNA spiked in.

The CDR3 spells CASSLEHPQETQYF. CDR3 in DNA: TGCGCCAGCAGCTTGGAACATCCACAAGAGACCCAGTACTTC. The chain couples TRBV5-1 to TRBJ2-5, with D uncertain. The germline V and J ends were trimmed by 0 bases and 2 bases, with 8 bases remaining between them. This CDR3 is built from 14 residues. Looked up from germline, CDR1 is SGHRS and CDR2 is YFSETQ.

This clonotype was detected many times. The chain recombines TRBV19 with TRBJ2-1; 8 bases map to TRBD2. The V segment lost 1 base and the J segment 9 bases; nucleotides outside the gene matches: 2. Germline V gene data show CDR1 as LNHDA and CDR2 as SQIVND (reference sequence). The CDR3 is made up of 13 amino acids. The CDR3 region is CASSIVSGAEQFF. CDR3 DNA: TGTGCCAGTAGTATAGTTAGCGGGGCTGAGCAGTTCTTC.

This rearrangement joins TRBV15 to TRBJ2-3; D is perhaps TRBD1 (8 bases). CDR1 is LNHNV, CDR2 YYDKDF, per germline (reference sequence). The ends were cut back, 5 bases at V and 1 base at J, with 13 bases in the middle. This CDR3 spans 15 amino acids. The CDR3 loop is CATSGTGGGTDTQYF. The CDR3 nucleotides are TGTGCCACCAGCGGAACAGGGGGGGGCACAGATACGCAGTATTTT.

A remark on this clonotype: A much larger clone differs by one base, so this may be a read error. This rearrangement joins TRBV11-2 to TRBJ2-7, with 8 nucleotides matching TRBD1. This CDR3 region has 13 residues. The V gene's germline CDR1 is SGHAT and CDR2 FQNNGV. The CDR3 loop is CASRPTTGDERYF. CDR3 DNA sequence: TGTGCCAGCAGACCCACGACAGGGGACGAGCGGTACTTC.

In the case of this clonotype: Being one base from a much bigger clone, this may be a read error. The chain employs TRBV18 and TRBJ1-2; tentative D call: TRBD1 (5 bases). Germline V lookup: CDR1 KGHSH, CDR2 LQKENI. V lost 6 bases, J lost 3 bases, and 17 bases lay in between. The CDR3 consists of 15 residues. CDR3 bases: TGTGCCAGCTCTGTGGGCGGGGGACGTTACTATGGCTACACCTTC. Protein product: CASSVGGGRYYGYTF.

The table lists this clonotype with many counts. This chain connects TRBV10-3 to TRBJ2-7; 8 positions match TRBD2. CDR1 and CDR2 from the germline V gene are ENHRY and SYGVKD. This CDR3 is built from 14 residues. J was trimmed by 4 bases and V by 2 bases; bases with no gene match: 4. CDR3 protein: CAISEDGGAYEQYF. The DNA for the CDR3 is TGTGCCATCAGTGAGGACGGGGGGGCTTACGAGCAGTACTTC.

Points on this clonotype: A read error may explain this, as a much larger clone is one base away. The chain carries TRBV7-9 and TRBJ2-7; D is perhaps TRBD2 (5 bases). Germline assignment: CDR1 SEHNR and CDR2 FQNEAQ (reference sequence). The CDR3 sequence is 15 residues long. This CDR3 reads CASSVKSGGSYGQYF. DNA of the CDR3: TGTGCCAGCAGCGTGAAGTCCGGAGGTAGCTACGGGCAGTACTTC.

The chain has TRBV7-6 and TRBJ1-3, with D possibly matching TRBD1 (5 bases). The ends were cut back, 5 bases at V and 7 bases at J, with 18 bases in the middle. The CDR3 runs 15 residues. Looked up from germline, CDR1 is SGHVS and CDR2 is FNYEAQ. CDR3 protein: CASSRTLREGNTIYF. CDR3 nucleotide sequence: TGTGCCAGCAGCCGAACCCTCAGGGAGGGGAACACCATATATTTT.

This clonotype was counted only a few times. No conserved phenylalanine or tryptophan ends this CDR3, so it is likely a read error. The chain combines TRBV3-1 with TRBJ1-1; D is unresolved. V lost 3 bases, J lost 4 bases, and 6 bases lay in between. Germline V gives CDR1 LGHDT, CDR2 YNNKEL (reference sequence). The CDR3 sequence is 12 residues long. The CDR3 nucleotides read TGTGCCAGCAGCCACGGGTTCACTGAAGCTTTCTCT. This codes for CASSHGFTEAFS.

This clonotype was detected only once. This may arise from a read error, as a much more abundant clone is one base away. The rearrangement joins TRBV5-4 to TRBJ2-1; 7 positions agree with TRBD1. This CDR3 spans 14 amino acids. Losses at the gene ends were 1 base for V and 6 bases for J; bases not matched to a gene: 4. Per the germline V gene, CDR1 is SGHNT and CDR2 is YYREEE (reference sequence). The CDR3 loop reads CASSLMTGSNEQFF. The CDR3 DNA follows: TGTGCCAGCAGCTTGATGACAGGGAGCAATGAGCAGTTCTTC.

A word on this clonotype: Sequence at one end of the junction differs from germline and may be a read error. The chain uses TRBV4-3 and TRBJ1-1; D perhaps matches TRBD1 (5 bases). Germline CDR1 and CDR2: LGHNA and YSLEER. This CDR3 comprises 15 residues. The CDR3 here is CASSQDRGLGTGAFF. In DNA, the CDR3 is TGCGCCAGCAGCCAAGATAGGGGCTTGGGCACTGGAGCTTTCTTT.

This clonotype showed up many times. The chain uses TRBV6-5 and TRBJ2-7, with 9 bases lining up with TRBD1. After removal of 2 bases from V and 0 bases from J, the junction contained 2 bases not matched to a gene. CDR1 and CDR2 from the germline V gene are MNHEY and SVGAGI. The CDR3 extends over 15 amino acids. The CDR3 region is CASSYGQGTSYEQYF. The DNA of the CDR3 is TGTGCCAGCAGTTACGGACAGGGGACCTCCTACGAGCAGTACTTC.

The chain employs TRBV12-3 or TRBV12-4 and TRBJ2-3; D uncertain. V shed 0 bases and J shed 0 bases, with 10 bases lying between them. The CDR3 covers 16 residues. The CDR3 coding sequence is TGTGCCAGCAGTTTAGCGACCTGGGTGAGCACAGATACGCAGTATTTT. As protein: CASSLATWVSTDTQYF.

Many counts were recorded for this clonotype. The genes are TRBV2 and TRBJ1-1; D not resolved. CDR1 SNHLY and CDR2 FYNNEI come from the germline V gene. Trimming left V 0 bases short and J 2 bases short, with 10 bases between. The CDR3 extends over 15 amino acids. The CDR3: CASSEASYRNTEAFF. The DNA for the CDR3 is TGTGCCAGCAGTGAAGCCTCATACCGCAACACTGAAGCTTTCTTT.

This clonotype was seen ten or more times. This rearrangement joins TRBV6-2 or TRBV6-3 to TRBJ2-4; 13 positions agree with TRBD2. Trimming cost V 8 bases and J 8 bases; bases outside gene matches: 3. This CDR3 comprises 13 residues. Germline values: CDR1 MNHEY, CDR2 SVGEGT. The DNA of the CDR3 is TGTGCCAGCTGGACTAGCGGGAGCGACATTCAGTACTTC. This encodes CASWTSGSDIQYF.

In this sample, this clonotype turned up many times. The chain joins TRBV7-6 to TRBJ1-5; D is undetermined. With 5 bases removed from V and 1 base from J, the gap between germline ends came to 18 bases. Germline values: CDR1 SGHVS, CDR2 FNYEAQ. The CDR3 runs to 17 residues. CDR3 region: CASSRLAAITSNQPQHF. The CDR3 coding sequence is TGTGCCAGCAGCCGGCTGGCAGCGATAACAAGCAATCAGCCCCAGCATTTT. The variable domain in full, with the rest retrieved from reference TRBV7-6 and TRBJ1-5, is GAGVSQSPRYKVTKRGQDVALRCDPISGHVSLYWYRQALGQGPEFLTYFNYEAQQDKSGLPNDRFSAERPEGSISTLTIQRTEQRDSAMYRCASSRLAAITSNQPQHFGDGTRLSIL.

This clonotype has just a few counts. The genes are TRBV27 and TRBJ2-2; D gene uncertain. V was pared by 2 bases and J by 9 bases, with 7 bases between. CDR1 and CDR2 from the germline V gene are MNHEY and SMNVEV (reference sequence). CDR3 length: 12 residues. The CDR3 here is CASSLINRELFF. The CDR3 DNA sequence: TGTGCCAGCAGTTTAATTAACCGGGAGCTGTTTTTT.

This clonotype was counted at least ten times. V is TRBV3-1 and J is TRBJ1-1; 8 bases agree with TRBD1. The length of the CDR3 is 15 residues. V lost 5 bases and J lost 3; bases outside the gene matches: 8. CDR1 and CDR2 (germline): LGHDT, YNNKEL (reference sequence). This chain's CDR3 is CASSSTTGGDTEAFF. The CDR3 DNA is TGTGCCAGCAGCTCAACCACAGGGGGGGACACTGAAGCTTTCTTT.